These T cell receptor beta chains were read from a single sample in a study of T cells in Graves' hyperthyroidism and ophthalmopathy. From the multiplex PCR reads, TCRdb called clonotypes with MiXCR, one entry per CDR3 protein. The data hold about 640,000 distinct CDR3 sequences, with roughly 20% observed a single time. Sequencing was performed on blood. The receptors were sampled from a man aged 30-40 years with Graves' ophthalmopathy. Both conserved end residues are part of each CDR3. Fields, in order: J gene, clone size, V gene, D gene, CDR3 DNA, CDR3 protein. A D gene is named only where the DNA matches it firmly. Only some rows state a clone size, as once, few, many or a class for expanded clones.

TRBJ1-2 | many | TRBV11-2 | TRBD1 | TGTGCCAGCAGCTTTGGATGGGGGACAGGGGACGGCTACACCTTC | CASSFGWGTGDGYTF
TRBJ2-2 | few | TRBV24-1 | - | TGTGCCACCAGTGATACTACAGGGTCGGGCACCGGGGAGCTGTTTTTT | CATSDTTGSGTGELFF
TRBJ2-4 | - | TRBV28 | - | TGTGCCGTTAGACAGAATCTAGCCAAAAACATTCAGTACTTC | CAVRQNLAKNIQYF
TRBJ1-5 | many | TRBV7-2 | - | TGTGCCAGCAGCTGGGGGACGAGTCAGCCCCAGCATTTT | CASSWGTSQPQHF
TRBJ1-3 | few | TRBV6-1 | - | TGTGCCAGCAGTGATTTCGGCGGGATCTCTGGAAACACCATATATTTT | CASSDFGGISGNTIYF
TRBJ1-2 | - | TRBV5-8 | - | TGTGCCAGCAGCACCGGGACTCCGGGCGGCTATGGCTACACCTTC | CASSTGTPGGYGYTF
TRBJ2-7 | few | TRBV29-1 | - | TGCAGCGTTTTACAGGGCTGGGGGCTTAACTACGAGCAGTACTTC | CSVLQGWGLNYEQYF
TRBJ2-1 | few | TRBV27 | TRBD2 | TGTGCCAGCAGTTTATCAGCGCGGCTAGCGGGAGGGCCATATGAGCAGTTCTTC | CASSLSARLAGGPYEQFF
TRBJ1-1 | - | TRBV24-1 | - | TGTGCCACCAGTGAATCAGGGATCACTGAAGCTTTCTTT | CATSESGITEAFF
TRBJ1-1 | many | TRBV28 | TRBD1 | TGTGCCAGCAGTTTAGGACAGGGGATCACTGAAGCTTTCTTT | CASSLGQGITEAFF
TRBJ1-2 | - | TRBV9 | - | TGTGCCAGCAGCGTAGAAGTAACAGCCAGAAACTATGGCTACACCTTC | CASSVEVTARNYGYTF
TRBJ2-5 | - | TRBV27 | - | TGTGCCAGCAGGGGTATAGGGGGTGGTCAAGAGACCCAGTACTTC | CASRGIGGGQETQYF
TRBJ1-4 | - | TRBV10-3 | TRBD1 | TGTGCCAACCCTTCGGACAGGGGGGTAGGTTCAACTAATGAAAAACTGTTTTTT | CANPSDRGVGSTNEKLFF
TRBJ2-1 | - | TRBV4-1 | - | TGCGCCAGCGGCCAAGAGCGATACAATTTCGGCCAGTTCTTC | CASGQERYNFGQFF
TRBJ2-7 | few | TRBV29-1 | - | TGCAGCGTGGGTAGAAGTGGCTCCTACGAGCAGTACTTC | CSVGRSGSYEQYF
TRBJ2-1 | - | TRBV4-1 | TRBD2 | TGCGCCAGCAGGGGGACTAGTACTGAGCAGTTCTTC | CASRGTSTEQFF
TRBJ2-1 | - | TRBV7-9 | TRBD2 | TGTGCCAGCAGCTCTATAGAGGGACTAGCGGATTACAATGAGCAGTTCTTC | CASSSIEGLADYNEQFF
TRBJ1-6 | - | TRBV5-1 | TRBD1 | TGCGCCAGCAGCTTGGGTCCGACAGGGAATAATTCACCCCTCCACTTT | CASSLGPTGNNSPLHF
TRBJ2-1 | few | TRBV7-2 | - | TGTGCCAGCAGCTTAGCTGGGGGGGCGATGAAGCAGTTCTTC | CASSLAGGAMKQFF
TRBJ1-3 | - | TRBV13 | - | TGTGCCAGCAGCTTAGTCACGGGGTTAGGCATATATTTT | CASSLVTGLGIYF
TRBJ1-3 | - | TRBV5-1 | - | TGCGCCAGCTCCTCCACCCTGGGCACCATATATTTT | CASSSTLGTIYF
TRBJ2-1 | many | TRBV28 | - | TGTGCCAGCAGCCCCCTGGGGAGTGTGGACAATGAGCAGTTCTTC | CASSPLGSVDNEQFF
TRBJ2-3 | - | TRBV28 | TRBD2 | TGTGCCAGCGCCGACCTAGCGGGAGCGGCCACAGATACGCAGTATTTT | CASADLAGAATDTQYF
TRBJ1-1 | few | TRBV19 | TRBD1 | TGTGCCAGTATGGACAGGGGGAGAGAAGCTTTCTTT | CASMDRGREAFF